This T cell receptor (beta chain) is from a study of CXCR3-negative and CXCR3-positive naive CD8 T cells. General observations from the study: Relative to CXCR3-negative naive cells, CXCR3-positive naive cells had more hydrophobic TRB CDR3s. Comparison of naive CXCR3-negative and CXCR3-positive cells revealed similar TRBV-TRBJ usage, while memory cells differed.

TRB cDNA libraries were made by UMI-labeled 5' RACE. TCRdb reprocessed the 5' RACE reads; each CDR3 protein has one entry and no DNA is given. This table lists tens of thousands of distinct CDR3 sequences. In regard to this clonotype: Antigen: not known.

Naive CD8+ T cells were CD45RO-CCR7+CD27+CD95-. The germline CDR1 and CDR2 sequences are SQVTM and ANQGSEA. This CDR3 spans 13 amino acids. The sequencing sample was made of naive CXCR3+ CD8+ T cells from blood. The subset denotes: CD45RO-CCR7+CD27+CD95- naive CD8+ T cells expressing CXCR3 (TNR3+). This TCR was recovered from a human donor in good health. Some clones in this sample may be carry-over from other donors' samples. V and J are TRBV29-1 and TRBJ2-1. The CDR3 sequence is CSVEGKHYNEQFF.